The entry below describes one TCR beta chain. Its antigen remains unknown. This entry comes from a study of T-cell reconstitution after alpha-beta-depleted transplantation in children. The CDR3 length is 12 residues. Unmatched junction bases numbered 6, after V lost 9 bases and J lost 5 bases. Germline loops: CDR1 KGHDR, CDR2 SFDVKD. Study-wide results and limits: The study reportedly traced alpha-beta T cells about two months after transplant to several hundred expanded graft clones. Hyperexpanded clones declined; after one year, newly produced T cells mostly supplied diversity. Certain patients had high TCRbeta diversity at day 60, and it came from recipient T cells and thymic progenitors that survived.

Preparation of the TCRbeta library used unique molecular identifiers. TCRdb itself ran the PCR reads through MiXCR, one entry per CDR3 protein. The sample lists 180,000 or so distinct CDR3 sequences; 5% to 6.5% were seen once. The receptor was derived from a girl under three years old with combined immunodeficiency, due to receive a stem cell transplant. The starting material was PBMCs, obtained before TCRalphabeta/CD19-depleted stem cell transplant. V is TRBV24-1 and J is TRBJ2-7; 7 nucleotides match TRBD1. The CDR3 is CATSTGWNEQYF. The CDR3 region has the DNA TGTGCCACCTCGACAGGGTGGAACGAGCAGTACTTC.